The TCR beta chain described here comes from a study of OX40 agonist ivuxolimab in advanced cancers. The V gene lost 4 bases and the J gene lost 3 bases, with 3 bases spanning the gap. The CDR3 sequence is 11 residues long. Germline values: CDR1 WNHNN, CDR2 SYGVQD (reference sequence). Method: immunoSEQ multiplex PCR; TCRdb's copy keeps in-frame clones and lacks some. This sample has 40,000 to 50,000 clones, with just over 85% found just once. The TCR sequence derives from an adult with an advanced solid tumor such as melanoma, head and neck, liver or kidney cancer. Source: CD4+ or CD8+ T cells sorted from blood, taken in a trial of the OX40 agonist ivuxolimab. The chain joins TRBV10-1 to TRBJ1-1; no clear D. In DNA, the CDR3 is TGCGCCAGCAGTGGGGACACTGAAGCTTTCTTT. Its translation: CASSGDTEAFF.